Here is one TCR beta chain with its context. The antigen remains undetermined. This CDR3 spans 13 amino acids. CDR1 and CDR2 from the germline V gene are MNHEY and SMNVEV (reference sequence). Two nested PCRs, roughly 16 and 10 cycles, amplified TCRalpha and TCRbeta cDNA. TCRdb re-called the 5' RACE reads, yielding one record per CDR3 amino acid sequence without DNA. In total, the table holds approximately 400,000 distinct CDR3 sequences. The record originates from a study of monozygotic twins with inflammatory bowel disease. Study-level results: Backing was not found for a single strong signal or clonotype associated with IBD.

T cells were not sorted, and total RNA was isolated straight from whole blood. The chain is built from TRBV27 and TRBJ2-7; the TCRdb call, TRBD1, lacks DNA for checking. This TCR was sampled from a human donor with ulcerative colitis or Crohn's disease, or a healthy co-twin of an affected twin (not recorded which). The sample comprised blood. CDR3 sequence reads: CASSNIVGGEQYF.